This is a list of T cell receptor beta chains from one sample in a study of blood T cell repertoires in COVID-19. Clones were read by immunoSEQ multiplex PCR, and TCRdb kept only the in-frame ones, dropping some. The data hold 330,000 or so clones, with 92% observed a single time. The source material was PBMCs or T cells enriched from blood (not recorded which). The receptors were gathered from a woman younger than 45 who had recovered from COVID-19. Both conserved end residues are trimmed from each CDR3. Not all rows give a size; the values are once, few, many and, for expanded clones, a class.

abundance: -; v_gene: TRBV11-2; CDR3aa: ASSVQGFTEAF
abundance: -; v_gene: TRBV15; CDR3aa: ATSRIAGRTDTQY
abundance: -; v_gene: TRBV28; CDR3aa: ASTRQQYYEQY
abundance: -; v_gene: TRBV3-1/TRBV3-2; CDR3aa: ASSQADGGFYNSPLH
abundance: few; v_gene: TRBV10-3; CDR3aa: AIRNNSGTETQY
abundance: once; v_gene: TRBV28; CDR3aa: ASSVLGSSYNSPLH
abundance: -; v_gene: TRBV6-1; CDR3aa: ASSEPTGNTEAF
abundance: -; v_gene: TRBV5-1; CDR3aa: ASSFGLAGEYQY
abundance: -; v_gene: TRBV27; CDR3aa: ASSATVTGSGYT
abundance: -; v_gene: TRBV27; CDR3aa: ASSFSGSAGGYNEQF
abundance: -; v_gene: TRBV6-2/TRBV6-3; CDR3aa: ASSYFLSSYEQY
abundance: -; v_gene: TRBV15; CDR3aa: ATSGDRGRIAF
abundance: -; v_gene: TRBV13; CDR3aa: ASSLGGRSSPLH
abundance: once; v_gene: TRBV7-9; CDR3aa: ASSLEGAGSWVKLF
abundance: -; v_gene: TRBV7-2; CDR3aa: ASSPGPGRGIMHEQY
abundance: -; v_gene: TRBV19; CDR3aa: ASSPRQRQPQH
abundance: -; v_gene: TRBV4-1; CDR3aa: ASKGGTGELF
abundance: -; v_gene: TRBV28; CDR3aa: ASRDGGGYT
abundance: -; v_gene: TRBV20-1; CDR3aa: SARLSGYT
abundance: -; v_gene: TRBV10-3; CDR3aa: AISESRSHQDTQY
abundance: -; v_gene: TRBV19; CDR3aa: ASSMLGAQPQH
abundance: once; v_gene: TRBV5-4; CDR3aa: ASSMRVTGANVLT
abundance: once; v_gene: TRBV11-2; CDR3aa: ASSPRGRVGNEQF
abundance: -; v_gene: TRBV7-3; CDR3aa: ASSLISGLAGVIETQY
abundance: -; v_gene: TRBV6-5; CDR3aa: ASSTSGRVTEAF
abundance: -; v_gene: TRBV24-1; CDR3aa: ATSDLSGGRYEQY
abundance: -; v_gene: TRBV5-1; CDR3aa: ASSLAGQIYGYT
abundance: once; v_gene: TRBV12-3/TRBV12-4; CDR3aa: ATLTGGSNEQF
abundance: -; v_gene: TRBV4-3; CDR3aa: ASSQGTVKQDTQY
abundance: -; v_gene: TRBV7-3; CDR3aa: ASSPPGDTQY
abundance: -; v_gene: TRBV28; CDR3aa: ASSSRSGRLLYEQY
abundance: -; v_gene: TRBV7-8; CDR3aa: ASSHVARDEQY
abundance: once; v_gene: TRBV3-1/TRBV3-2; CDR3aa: ASSQDRTTRYQETQY
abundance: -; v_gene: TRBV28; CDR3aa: ASSFRGSREAF
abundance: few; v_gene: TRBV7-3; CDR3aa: ASSYRQNTGELF
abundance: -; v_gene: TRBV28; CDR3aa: ASSPPQGLTIGSPLH
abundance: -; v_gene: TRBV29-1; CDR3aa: SVRGQPKPYEQY
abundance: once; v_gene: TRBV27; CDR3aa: ASSPDRSQVGGYT
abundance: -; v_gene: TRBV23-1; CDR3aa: ASSQSAGGVAGNTIY
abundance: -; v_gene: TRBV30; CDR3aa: ARTTRDEQF
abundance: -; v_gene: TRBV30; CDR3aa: AWSAPRTRVDTQY
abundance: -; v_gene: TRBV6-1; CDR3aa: ASSEERVREY